There are a few counts of the clone carrying this T cell receptor (beta chain). The sample originates from a study of T-cell memory formation after mild COVID-19. The germline V and J ends were trimmed by 5 bases and 5 bases, with 13 bases remaining between them. There are 14 residues in the CDR3. TCRdb processed the 5' RACE reads anew with MiXCR; each CDR3 protein has one entry. Here the sample spans over 350,000 distinct CDR3 sequences, around 24% being singletons. This clonotype originated in an adult woman who had mild COVID-19 (a few samples of this study predate the infection). Cell type and time point are not known. The rearrangement joins TRBV12-3 or TRBV12-4 to TRBJ2-1; no firm D call. The material sequenced was PBMCs or a T cell subset sorted from them (not recorded which). The CDR3 is CASSLDVANNEQFF. As DNA, the CDR3 is TGTGCCAGCAGTCTGGACGTCGCAAACAATGAGCAGTTCTTC.